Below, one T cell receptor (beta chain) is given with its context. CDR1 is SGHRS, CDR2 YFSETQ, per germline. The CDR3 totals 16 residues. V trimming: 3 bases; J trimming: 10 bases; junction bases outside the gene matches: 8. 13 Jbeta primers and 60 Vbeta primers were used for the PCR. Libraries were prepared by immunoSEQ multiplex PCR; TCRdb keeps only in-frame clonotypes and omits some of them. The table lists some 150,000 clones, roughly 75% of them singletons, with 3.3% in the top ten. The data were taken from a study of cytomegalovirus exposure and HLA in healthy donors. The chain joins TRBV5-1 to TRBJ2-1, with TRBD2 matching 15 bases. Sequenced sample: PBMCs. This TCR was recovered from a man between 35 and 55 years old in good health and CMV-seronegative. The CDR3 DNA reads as TGCGCCAGCAGCTCCGGACTAGCGGGGGGGCATGGGGAGCAGTTCTTC. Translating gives CASSSGLAGGHGEQFF.